These 10 T cell receptor beta chains were sequenced from one sample in a study of T cell repertoires in cytomegalovirus infection. MiXCR, run by TCRdb on the reads, gives a single entry per CDR3 protein. The sample shows more than 200,000 distinct CDR3 sequences, 8% to 9.5% of them seen only once. Sequenced: PBMCs. These receptors came from a human donor in good health (CMV status not recorded). Some clones in this sample may be carry-over from other donors' samples.

This clonotype showed up many times. The chain has TRBV20-1 and TRBJ2-1, with D maybe TRBD2 (5 bases). The CDR3 is 13 amino acids. Per the germline V gene, CDR1 is DFQATT and CDR2 is SNEGSKA (reference sequence). Trimming shortened V by 0 bases and J by 6 bases, and 9 bases separated the two germline ends. CDR3 amino acids: CSARDHLANEQFF. Here the CDR3 DNA reads TGCAGTGCTAGAGATCACCTAGCCAATGAGCAGTTCTTC.

This clonotype has a count of ten or more. J is TRBJ2-7 and V is TRBV4-1, with TRBD2 matching 11 bases. Looked up from germline, CDR1 is MGHRA and CDR2 is YSYEKL. J lost 3 bases, V lost 0 bases, and 7 bases had no gene match. CDR3 length equals 17 residues. CDR3 amino acids: CASSQDHLTSGVYEQYF. CDR3 sequence (DNA): TGCGCCAGCAGCCAAGATCACTTGACTAGCGGGGTCTACGAGCAGTACTTC.

This clonotype was observed at least ten times. The V call is TRBV11-3, the J call TRBJ2-7; 8 nucleotides align to TRBD2. Germline values: CDR1 SGHNT, CDR2 YENEEA. The CDR3 sequence is 14 residues long. Losses at the gene ends were 0 bases for V and 5 bases for J; bases not matched to a gene: 3. In DNA form, the CDR3 reads TGTGCCAGCAGCTTAGAAGGTAGCGGGGACGAGCAGTACTTC. Its translation is CASSLEGSGDEQYF.

The sample holds many counts of this clonotype. The genes are TRBV7-2 and TRBJ1-1; D is undetermined. The CDR3 spans 12 residues. Trimming took 5 bases from V and 6 from J, leaving 10 bases between them. Per the germline V gene, CDR1 is SGHTA and CDR2 is FQGNSA. CDR3 nucleotides: TGTGCCAGCAGCCGAGAGGGCGCTGAAGCTTTCTTT. Its translation is CASSREGAEAFF.

This clonotype appeared many times. This chain connects TRBV7-9 to TRBJ1-1, with 8 nucleotides matching TRBD1. The CDR3 consists of 15 residues. Trimming removed 5 bases from V and 1 base from J; junction bases left unmatched: 6. The germline CDR1 and CDR2 sequences are SEHNR and FQNEAQ (reference sequence). CDR3 region: CASSARQGRNTEAFF. CDR3 nucleotide sequence: TGTGCCAGCAGCGCCCGACAGGGGAGGAACACTGAAGCTTTCTTT.

This chain joins TRBV20-1 and TRBJ1-1, with TRBD1 as a possible D gene (5 bases). Germline V gene sequence: CDR1 DFQATT, CDR2 SNEGSKA (reference sequence). Between the trimmed V and J ends, which lost 5 bases and 3 bases, there was a span of 13 bases. This CDR3 is 13 amino acids long. This CDR3 is CSAREGVDTEAFF. The CDR3 region has the DNA TGCAGTGCTCGGGAAGGGGTTGACACTGAAGCTTTCTTT.

This clonotype was recorded at least ten times. This chain connects TRBV7-8 to TRBJ2-1; D possibly corresponds to TRBD2 (7 bases). The V end was cut by 5 bases, the J end by 10 bases, with 21 bases between. Germline CDR1 and CDR2: SGHVS and FQNEAQ. The CDR3 length is 15 residues. The CDR3 sequence: CASSLWDKTSPEQFF. In DNA, the CDR3 is TGTGCCAGCAGCCTGTGGGACAAGACTAGCCCAGAGCAGTTCTTC.

This chain connects TRBV28 to TRBJ2-5, with 9 bases fitting TRBD1. The V and J ends lost 6 bases and 4 bases, in that order; junction bases with no gene match: 3. The length of the CDR3 is 13 residues. Per the germline V gene, CDR1 is MDHEN and CDR2 is SYDVKM. The CDR3 reads CASRGDRAETQYF. The CDR3 DNA follows: TGTGCCAGCAGGGGGGACAGGGCAGAGACCCAGTACTTC.

At least ten counts were recorded for this clonotype. This chain links TRBV6-1 with TRBJ2-2; no clear D. V was pared by 5 bases and J by 5 bases, with 6 bases between. This CDR3 region has 12 residues. Germline V CDR1 and CDR2: MNHNS, SASEGT. In DNA form, the CDR3 reads TGTGCCAGCAGTAAGCCGACCGGGGAGCTGTTTTTT. Amino acid sequence: CASSKPTGELFF.

The chain links TRBV2 to TRBJ1-5, with D hard to call. Trimming pared 5 bases from V and 6 bases from J, leaving 20 bases between. Germline CDR1 and CDR2: SNHLY and FYNNEI. This CDR3 has 16 residues. The CDR3 DNA is TGTGCCAGCAGTCAATCTAAGGCGGTGAAGCGTCAGCCCCAGCATTTT. The encoded protein is CASSQSKAVKRQPQHF.